Described below is a single T cell receptor beta chain sequence and its context. The target antigen is unknown. Sequencing used immunoSEQ multiplex PCR; TCRdb keeps in-frame clones, though not all of them. The table includes about 110,000 clones, about 85% detected once. This sample is part of a study of T cell responses to AZD1222 COVID-19 vaccine. CDR1 is LNHDA and CDR2 is SQIVND in the germline V gene (reference sequence). This CDR3 region has 15 residues. V was pared by 3 bases and J by 1 base, with 11 bases between. General study results and limits: With dominance at 160-218 and 743-854, vaccine-associated CD4 TCRs spanned spike.

The chain couples TRBV19 to TRBJ2-3; D perhaps matches TRBD2 (5 bases). The origin of this receptor is an adult in good health. The sequencing used peripheral blood, collected on day 0 of AZD1222 vaccination. CDR3 sequence (DNA): TGTGCCAGTAGTATTCTCGGACTCGGCACAGATACGCAGTATTTT. Translating gives CASSILGLGTDTQYF.